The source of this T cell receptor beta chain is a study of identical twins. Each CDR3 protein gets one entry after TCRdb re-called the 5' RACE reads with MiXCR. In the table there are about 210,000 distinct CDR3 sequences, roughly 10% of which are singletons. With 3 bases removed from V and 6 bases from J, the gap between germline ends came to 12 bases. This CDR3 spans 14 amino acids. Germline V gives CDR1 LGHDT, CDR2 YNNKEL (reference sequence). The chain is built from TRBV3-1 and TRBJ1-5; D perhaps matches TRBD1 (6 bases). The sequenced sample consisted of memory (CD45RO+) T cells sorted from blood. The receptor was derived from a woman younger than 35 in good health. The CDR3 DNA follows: TGTGCCAGCAGCCACCGCAGGGGCGGTCAGCCCCAGCATTTT. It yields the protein CASSHRRGGQPQHF.